The rows below give T cell receptor beta chains drawn from one sample of a study of cytomegalovirus exposure and HLA in healthy donors. Profiled with immunoSEQ multiplex PCR; TCRdb holds only in-frame clones, not every one. The repertoire holds approximately 100,000 clones, with around 75% as singletons. Source material: PBMCs. Receptors were obtained from a man aged 35 to 55 in good health and CMV-seronegative. Each CDR3 is given with its conserved first and last residue. The D gene is left open where the match is weak. Not all rows give a size; the values are once, few, many and, for expanded clones, a class.

J gene | clone size | D gene | V gene | CDR3 DNA | CDR3 protein
TRBJ1-2 | few | TRBD1 | TRBV5-1 | TGCGCCAGCAGCTCCCAGACAGGGAACTATGGCTACACCTTC | CASSSQTGNYGYTF
TRBJ2-3 | . | . | TRBV19 | TGTGCCACCCGCGGCGGGACAGTGGGTTATGATACGCAGTATTTT | CATRGGTVGYDTQYF
TRBJ1-5 | . | . | TRBV6-1 | TGTGCCAGCAGTACCGGGACATACAATCAGCCCCAGCATTTT | CASSTGTYNQPQHF
TRBJ2-1 | . | TRBD2 | TRBV14 | TGTGCCAGCAACCCCGGACTAGCCCCCTACAATGAGCAGTTCTTC | CASNPGLAPYNEQFF
TRBJ2-5 | few | TRBD1 | TRBV29-1 | TGCAGCGTTCGGTCAGGACAGGGAGAGACCCAGTACTTC | CSVRSGQGETQYF
TRBJ2-7 | . | . | TRBV18 | TGTGCCAGCTCACCACCAGACAGGCCACCCTACGAGCAGTACTTC | CASSPPDRPPYEQYF
TRBJ2-2 | few | TRBD1 | TRBV9 | TGTGCCAGCAGCGCCGGGACAGCGAGCACCGGGGAGCTGTTTTTT | CASSAGTASTGELFF
TRBJ2-1 | . | TRBD2 | TRBV19 | TGTGCCAGTAGTACCCCTAGCGGGGGTGGCTACAATGAGCAGTTCTTC | CASSTPSGGGYNEQFF
TRBJ1-5 | . | . | TRBV25-1 | TGTGCCAGCAGTAACACAGGGAGGGATCAGCCCCAGCATTTT | CASSNTGRDQPQHF
TRBJ2-7 | . | . | TRBV10-3 | TGTGCCATCAGTGAGGGGGGGGCTCAGCAGTACTTC | CAISEGGAQQYF
TRBJ2-1 | . | TRBD2 | TRBV10-1 | TGCGCCAGCAGTGATCCCGGGGGGGCTGTCAATGCGCAGTTCTTC | CASSDPGGAVNAQFF
TRBJ1-5 | . | . | TRBV7-9 | TGTGCCAGCAGCTTAGAGCAGGGTAGCAATCAGCCCCAGCATTTT | CASSLEQGSNQPQHF
TRBJ2-3 | . | TRBD2 | TRBV11-2 | TGTGCCAGCAGCTTAGCCGGGGGGGCCGGCACAGATACGCAGTATTTT | CASSLAGGAGTDTQYF
TRBJ2-3 | . | TRBD2 | TRBV11-2 | TGTGCCAGCAGCTCCCGCCCCGAGCGGGAGACAGATACGCAGTATTTT | CASSSRPERETDTQYF
TRBJ1-3 | . | TRBD1 | TRBV4-2 | TGTGCCAGCAGCCAAGACGGGACAGCAATAAGGGGCACCATATATTTT | CASSQDGTAIRGTIYF
TRBJ2-1 | . | . | TRBV7-7 | TGTGCCAGCAGCTTAACGGGGGGCGGTGGCAATGAGCAGTTCTTC | CASSLTGGGGNEQFF
TRBJ1-1 | few | . | TRBV5-1 | TGCGCCAGCAGCTTGATCGGGGGAGCCATGAACACTGAAGCTTTCTTT | CASSLIGGAMNTEAFF